Given below is one T cell receptor (beta chain) in context. The sample comes from a study of blood T cell repertoires in COVID-19. At the level of the study: The cDNA or gDNA used as material had been derived from T cells, B-cell-depleted T cells, or PBMCs.

The CDR3 is 16 residues long. With V trimmed by 2 bases and J by 3 bases, 5 bases remained unmatched. The germline gives CDR1 SGHTA, CDR2 FQGTGA. TCRdb keeps only in-frame clones here, not all; method: immunoSEQ multiplex PCR. The data contain 80,000 to 90,000 clones, about 85% of them singletons. What was sequenced was peripheral blood. The source is a woman of 80 years or more with COVID-19, enrolled during active disease. J is TRBJ2-7 and V is TRBV7-3; TRBD2 matches at 12 bases. CDR3 sequence reads: CASSLSLAGGHYEQYF. The CDR3 coding sequence is TGTGCCAGCAGCTTATCACTAGCGGGGGGACACTACGAGCAGTACTTC.